The 17 T cell receptor beta chains given below trace back to one sample, sequenced in a study of blood T cell repertoires in COVID-19. Data came from immunoSEQ multiplex PCR; TCRdb stores just in-frame clones and leaves some out. Altogether about 97,000 clones are present, approximately 84% being singletons, with the ten largest covering about 10%. Material for sequencing was peripheral blood. The receptors stem from a man between 65 and 85 years old with acute or convalescent COVID-19.

The chain links TRBV5-1 to TRBJ2-7; tentative D call: TRBD1 (6 bases). Trimming removed 4 bases at V and 0 bases at J, with 17 bases between. The CDR3 is made up of 16 amino acids. Germline assignment: CDR1 SGHRS and CDR2 YFSETQ. The chain's CDR3 is CASSRKQGGGSYEQYF. For the CDR3, the DNA is TGCGCCAGCAGCAGAAAACAGGGTGGAGGCTCCTACGAGCAGTACTTC. The whole variable domain, filled in from reference TRBV5-1 and TRBJ2-7, reads KAGVTQTPRYLIKTRGQQVTLSCSPISGHRSVSWYQQTPGQGLQFLFEYFSETQRNKGNFPGRFSGRQFSNSRSEMNVSTLELGDSALYLCASSRKQGGGSYEQYFGPGTRLTVT.

In its sample, this clone was seen a few times. V usage is TRBV4-2 and J usage is TRBJ2-1; a possible D gene is TRBD1 (6 bases). Germline CDR1 reads LGHNA; CDR2 reads YNFKEQ. V lost 0 bases and J 5 bases, leaving 11 bases between the germline ends. The CDR3 is 15 amino acids. CDR3 in amino acids: CASSQDSNRDNEQFF. The CDR3 DNA follows: TGTGCCAGCAGCCAAGATAGTAACAGGGACAATGAGCAGTTCTTC.

The V gene is TRBV6-5, the J gene TRBJ1-1, with 7 bases matching TRBD1. CDR1 and CDR2 (germline): MNHEY, SVGAGI. With 6 bases clipped from V and 1 base from J, the junction kept 5 bases outside the gene matches. This CDR3 is 14 amino acids long. This chain's CDR3 is CASSPTGTNTEAFF. In nucleotides, the CDR3 is TGTGCCAGCAGCCCGACAGGGACGAACACTGAAGCTTTCTTT.

V usage is TRBV9 and J usage is TRBJ1-2; D perhaps matches TRBD1 (6 bases). V dropped 2 bases and J dropped 6 bases, with 14 bases sitting between them. Germline lookup yields CDR1 SGDLS and CDR2 YYNGEE. The CDR3 consists of 14 residues. DNA for the CDR3: TGTGCCAGCAGCGTGGACAGCCCTGTGGATGGCTACACCTTC. Its protein is CASSVDSPVDGYTF.

The rearrangement uses TRBV30 and TRBJ2-5; 14 nucleotides agree with TRBD2. The CDR3 runs 22 residues. CDR1 GTSNPN and CDR2 SVGIG come from the germline V gene (reference sequence). The ends lost 0 bases at V and 0 bases at J; junction bases unmatched: 18. The CDR3 here is CAWSVWNPLGLAGESDQETQYF. The CDR3, as DNA: TGTGCCTGGAGTGTATGGAATCCTCTGGGACTAGCGGGAGAGTCGGACCAAGAGACCCAGTACTTC.

V gene TRBV18 combines with J gene TRBJ2-1; 7 positions match TRBD2. The germline CDR1 and CDR2 sequences are KGHSH and LQKENI. The CDR3 extends over 13 amino acids. The V segment lost 3 bases and the J segment 15 bases; nucleotides outside the gene matches: 11. In DNA, the CDR3 is TGTGCCAGCTCACCTGAGGTTGCGGGGGAACTGTTCTTC. This translates into CASSPEVAGELFF. Supplemented by reference TRBV18 and TRBJ2-1, the full variable domain reads NAGVMQNPRHLVRRRGQEARLRCSPMKGHSHVYWYRQLPEEGLKFMVYLQKENIIDESGMPKERFSAEFPKEGPSILRIQQVVRGDSAAYFCASSPEVAGELFFGPGTRLTVL.

This rearrangement joins TRBV20-1 to TRBJ1-1; possible D gene TRBD1, 5 bases. The length of the CDR3 is 11 residues. V was shortened by 5 bases and J by 4 bases, with 8 bases between the two germline ends. CDR1 and CDR2 from the germline V gene are DFQATT and SNEGSKA (reference sequence). CDR3 coding DNA: TGCAGTGCTTACAGGATCACTGAAGCTTTCTTT. Translated, it gives CSAYRITEAFF.

The CDR3 DNA sequence: TGTGCCAGCAGCTTAGCGATGTCGAACTACAACTACGAGCAGTACTTC. This gives the protein CASSLAMSNYNYEQYF. The chain carries TRBV7-6 and TRBJ2-7; D ambiguous. V lost 0 bases and J 3 bases, leaving 15 bases between the germline ends. The CDR3 is 16 amino acids. Germline CDR1 reads SGHVS; CDR2 reads FNYEAQ.

This clone was detected only once. J is TRBJ1-6 and V is TRBV4-2; D is ambiguous. The CDR3 length is 13 residues. Germline V gives CDR1 LGHNA, CDR2 YNFKEQ. V was trimmed by 4 bases and J by 10 bases, leaving 11 bases between them. CDR3 coding DNA: TGTGCCAGCAGCCCATGGGCAGCCTCACCCCTCCACTTT. The encoded protein is CASSPWAASPLHF.

The chain joins TRBV24-1 to TRBJ2-7; 7 nucleotides align to TRBD2. This CDR3 has 17 amino acids. The ends lost 5 bases at V and 7 bases at J; junction bases unmatched: 19. The germline V gene encodes CDR1 KGHDR and CDR2 SFDVKD. The CDR3 sequence: CATSGPSGPIHPTEQYF. Written as DNA, the CDR3 is TGTGCCACCAGTGGTCCTAGCGGTCCCATTCATCCTACGGAGCAGTACTTC.

The CDR3 loop reads CASSSGSSTEAFF. The CDR3 DNA reads TGTGCCAGCAGCTCAGGGTCGTCAACTGAAGCTTTCTTT. V and J are TRBV7-3 and TRBJ1-1; perhaps TRBD1 as D (5 bases). The V and J ends lost 4 bases and 5 bases respectively, with 11 bases between them. Germline V gene data show CDR1 as SGHTA and CDR2 as FQGTGA. The CDR3 runs to 13 residues.

The chain couples TRBV6-2 or TRBV6-3 to TRBJ1-1; the match to TRBD1 covers 11 bases. This CDR3 region has 17 residues. CDR1 is MNHEY and CDR2 is SVGEGT in the germline V gene. Trimming at V came to 6 bases and at J to 1 base, leaving 10 bases not matched to a gene. In DNA form, the CDR3 reads TGTGCCAGCAGCCATGGACAGGGGGCAAAGGGGAACACTGAAGCTTTCTTT. It codes for CASSHGQGAKGNTEAFF.

V is TRBV7-9 and J is TRBJ2-1; 9 bases fit TRBD2. CDR1 and CDR2 from the germline V gene are SEHNR and FQNEAQ (reference sequence). J was trimmed by 10 bases and V by 3 bases; bases with no gene match: 1. The CDR3 spans 12 residues. The CDR3 DNA sequence: TGTGCCAGCAGCTTCAGCGGGAGGGAGCAGTTCTTC. Residues: CASSFSGREQFF.

The chain carries TRBV10-2 and TRBJ2-2; 9 nucleotides match TRBD1. Germline V CDR1 and CDR2: WSHSY, SAAADI. V dropped 6 bases and J dropped 6; count of bases not matched to a gene: 5. The CDR3 length is 14 residues. The DNA of the CDR3 is TGCGCCAGCAGATTACAGGGGGCCGCCGGGGAGCTGTTTTTT. Translated: CASRLQGAAGELFF.

This rearrangement joins TRBV10-3 to TRBJ1-6; D is uncertain. Germline CDR1 ENHRY, CDR2 SYGVKD. Trimming left V 3 bases short and J 7 bases short, with 10 bases between. The CDR3 spans 14 residues. The CDR3, as DNA: TGTGCCATCAGTGACTTGGGAGGGAATTCACCCCTCCACTTT. As protein: CAISDLGGNSPLHF.

This sequence joins TRBV9 and TRBJ1-2; a weak D match, TRBD1 (6 bases). This CDR3 has 14 amino acids. Germline CDR1 is SGDLS and CDR2 is YYNGEE. V lost 4 bases and J 8 bases, leaving 18 bases between the germline ends. The CDR3 DNA is TGTGCCAGCAGCCCATTCCGGACAGTACACGGCTACACCTTC. As protein: CASSPFRTVHGYTF.

V gene TRBV27 combines with J gene TRBJ2-1, with D tentatively TRBD2 (6 bases). Germline CDR1 MNHEY, CDR2 SMNVEV (reference sequence). V was clipped by 2 bases and J by 0 bases, with 14 bases between them. The CDR3 spans 17 residues. Here the CDR3 reads CASSLRLAHSSYNEQFF. CDR3 nucleotides: TGTGCCAGCAGTTTACGGCTAGCGCACAGCTCCTACAATGAGCAGTTCTTC.